The 32 T cell receptor beta chains below were found in one sample sequenced in a study of shared clonotypes between healthy human individuals. Assay used: immunoSEQ multiplex PCR; TCRdb lists only in-frame clones, some missing. The table has some 2 million clones, 85% to 95% seen once; the top ten hold 0.1% to 0.15%. The specimen was naive CD4+ T cells sorted from blood. Described subset: CD45RA+ positively selected. These receptors were collected from a man younger than 35 in good health.

This chain joins TRBV5-1 and TRBJ2-5, with TRBD2 identical over 15 bases. The CDR3 extends over 20 amino acids. With 0 bases clipped from V and 1 base from J, the junction kept 10 bases outside the gene matches. Looked up from germline, CDR1 is SGHRS and CDR2 is YFSETQ. CDR3 sequence reads: CASSLGGLAGGPTIQETQYF. CDR3 nucleotides: TGCGCCAGCAGCTTGGGGGGACTAGCGGGAGGACCAACCATCCAAGAGACCCAGTACTTC.

The gene calls are TRBV5-4 and TRBJ2-1, with 9 positions matching TRBD1. This CDR3 region has 17 residues. The V and J ends lost 4 bases and 4 bases, in that order; junction bases with no gene match: 12. The germline V gene encodes CDR1 SGHNT and CDR2 YYREEE (reference sequence). This chain's CDR3 is CASSPVPGQGRYNEQFF. The DNA for the CDR3 is TGTGCCAGCAGCCCAGTCCCCGGACAGGGGCGTTACAATGAGCAGTTCTTC.

The chain couples TRBV9 to TRBJ2-2; 8 bases map to TRBD2. Germline CDR1 reads SGDLS; CDR2 reads YYNGEE. The CDR3 consists of 18 residues. The ends lost 2 bases at V and 5 bases at J; junction bases unmatched: 14. Written as DNA, the CDR3 is TGTGCCAGCAGCGTCACATTAGCGGGAAATATGAGAACCGGGGAGCTGTTTTTT. This translates into CASSVTLAGNMRTGELFF.

The chain recombines TRBV11-3 with TRBJ1-6; TRBD1 matches 11 bases. The V segment lost 4 bases and the J segment 8 bases; nucleotides outside the gene matches: 10. From germline, CDR1 is SGHNT and CDR2 YENEEA. The CDR3 is made up of 17 amino acids. The CDR3 loop reads CASSSPGTGGPHSPLHF. The CDR3 DNA reads as TGTGCCAGCAGCTCGCCAGGGACAGGGGGTCCTCATTCACCCCTCCACTTT.

This clone showed up just a few times. This CDR3 is also generated by other DNA sequences in the sample. This chain uses TRBV18 with TRBJ2-2; D is unclear. Between the trimmed V and J ends, which lost 2 bases and 7 bases, there was a span of 5 bases. This CDR3 is 12 amino acids long. CDR1 and CDR2 from the germline V gene are KGHSH and LQKENI. This chain's CDR3 is CASSPLGGELFF. CDR3 DNA sequence: TGTGCCAGCTCACCATTGGGCGGGGAGCTGTTTTTT. Filled out from reference TRBV18 and TRBJ2-2, the complete variable domain reads NAGVMQNPRHLVRRRGQEARLRCSPMKGHSHVYWYRQLPEEGLKFMVYLQKENIIDESGMPKERFSAEFPKEGPSILRIQQVVRGDSAAYFCASSPLGGELFFGEGSRLTVL.

The chain employs TRBV27 and TRBJ2-7; 13 bases align to TRBD2. V was clipped by 6 bases and J by 4 bases; unmatched bases: 9. The CDR3 runs 16 residues. The V gene's germline CDR1 is MNHEY and CDR2 SMNVEV (reference sequence). In DNA form, the CDR3 reads TGTGCCAGCAGCCTGACGGGGACTAGCGGGGTTTACGAGCAGTACTTC. Its translation is CASSLTGTSGVYEQYF.

V usage is TRBV6-1 and J usage is TRBJ1-3; TRBD1 agrees at 7 bases. There are 18 residues in the CDR3. Germline CDR1 reads MNHNS; CDR2 reads SASEGT. With 3 bases clipped from V and 1 base from J, the junction kept 12 bases outside the gene matches. CDR3 loop: CASSDFRRQGDSGNTIYF. The CDR3 DNA reads TGTGCCAGCAGTGACTTTCGTCGGCAGGGGGATTCTGGAAACACCATATATTTT.

The CDR3 sequence is CASSPRALTSPNTEAFF. The DNA for the CDR3 is TGTGCCAGCAGTCCTCGGGCCCTAACAAGCCCGAACACTGAAGCTTTCTTT. The rearrangement uses TRBV27 and TRBJ1-1; D ambiguous. V lost 5 bases to trimming and J lost 1 base, with 20 bases between them. Per germline, CDR1 MNHEY and CDR2 SMNVEV (reference sequence). This CDR3 is 17 amino acids long.

This chain uses TRBV2 with TRBJ2-1, with D possibly being TRBD1 (6 bases). The CDR3 sequence is 15 residues long. Between the trimmed V and J ends, which lost 4 bases and 4 bases, there was a span of 14 bases. CDR1 and CDR2 (germline): SNHLY, FYNNEI. The CDR3 nucleotides read TGTGCCAGCAGTGGGGGAACAGGGAATTACAATGAGCAGTTCTTC. This translates into CASSGGTGNYNEQFF.

To note about this clone: A much larger clone is a single base away; this may be a read error. The identical CDR3 is also encoded by other nucleotide sequences in the sample. The chain employs TRBV30 and TRBJ1-6, with D maybe TRBD1 (5 bases). Germline V gives CDR1 GTSNPN, CDR2 SVGIG (reference sequence). Trimming stripped 3 bases from V and 5 bases from J, with 14 bases between. The CDR3 has 15 amino acids. CDR3 sequence (DNA): TGTGCCTGGAGCGTGGGGAGGGGAAATAATTCACCCCTCCACTTT. This translates into CAWSVGRGNNSPLHF.

To note about this clone: Other DNA sequences in this specimen translate into the identical CDR3. V gene TRBV9 combines with J gene TRBJ2-5; 8 nucleotides match TRBD1. CDR1 is SGDLS, CDR2 YYNGEE, per germline. Trimming cost V 4 bases and J 5 bases; bases outside gene matches: 4. The CDR3 length is 13 residues. CDR3 region: CASSRQGTETQYF. The CDR3 DNA follows: TGTGCCAGCAGCCGACAGGGGACGGAGACCCAGTACTTC.

The V and J genes are TRBV18 and TRBJ1-2; D ambiguous. The CDR3 runs 16 residues. Trimming shortened V by 0 bases and J by 5 bases, and 16 bases separated the two germline ends. CDR1 and CDR2 from the germline V gene are KGHSH and LQKENI. The CDR3 DNA sequence: TGTGCCAGCTCACCACCGTCGGAAATTCCTCTGTATGGCTACACCTTC. Protein product: CASSPPSEIPLYGYTF. Combining the CDR3 with reference TRBV18 and TRBJ1-2 gives the whole variable domain NAGVMQNPRHLVRRRGQEARLRCSPMKGHSHVYWYRQLPEEGLKFMVYLQKENIIDESGMPKERFSAEFPKEGPSILRIQQVVRGDSAAYFCASSPPSEIPLYGYTFGSGTRLTVV.

The chain has TRBV10-1 and TRBJ2-7; D gene ambiguous. V lost 0 bases to trimming and J lost 6 bases, with 9 bases between them. The CDR3 has 13 amino acids. Germline V gene sequence: CDR1 WNHNN, CDR2 SYGVQD (reference sequence). CDR3 residues: CASSESWKSEQYF. CDR3 bases: TGCGCCAGCAGTGAGTCGTGGAAGTCCGAGCAGTACTTC.

The chain is built from TRBV2 and TRBJ2-5, with D unresolved. With 11 bases removed from V and 3 bases from J, the gap between germline ends came to 10 bases. The CDR3 has 11 amino acids. Germline V CDR1 and CDR2: SNHLY, FYNNEI. CDR3 bases: TGTGCCGCAAGATCCGAAGAGACCCAGTACTTC. Its translation: CAARSEETQYF.

The rearrangement links TRBV19 to TRBJ1-1, with TRBD1 as a possible D gene (6 bases). The CDR3 covers 14 residues. The germline V gene has CDR1 LNHDA and CDR2 SQIVND (reference sequence). The V and J ends lost 7 bases and 6 bases respectively, with 18 bases between them. The CDR3 spells CASNGLGGTSEAFF. The DNA for the CDR3 is TGTGCCAGTAATGGCCTAGGGGGGACGTCTGAAGCTTTCTTT.

The genes are TRBV2 and TRBJ2-5; 7 bases map to TRBD2. The germline CDR1 and CDR2 sequences are SNHLY and FYNNEI. V shed 8 bases, J shed 5 bases, and the junction held 14 bases outside the gene matches. The CDR3 consists of 15 residues. This CDR3 reads CASGRKAGTGETQYF. The CDR3 DNA reads TGTGCCAGCGGCCGAAAAGCGGGGACCGGGGAGACCCAGTACTTC. The whole variable domain, filled in from reference TRBV2 and TRBJ2-5, reads EPEVTQTPSHQVTQMGQEVILRCVPISNHLYFYWYRQILGQKVEFLVSFYNNEISEKSEIFDDQFSVERPDGSNFTLKIRSTKLEDSAMYFCASGRKAGTGETQYFGPGTRLLVL.

In this sample, this clone turned up once. The CDR3 loop reads CASSGLAGYQETQYF. CDR3 DNA: TGTGCCAGCTCAGGACTAGCGGGGTATCAAGAGACCCAGTACTTC. The J gene is TRBJ2-5, the V gene TRBV18; 12 nucleotides align to TRBD2. Germline V gives CDR1 KGHSH, CDR2 LQKENI. The V segment lost 5 bases and the J segment 2 bases; nucleotides outside the gene matches: 3. The CDR3 loop spans 15 amino acids.

This clone has a single count. The DNA for the CDR3 is TGTGCCAGCAGCCCGGGACTAGCCGTGGATACGCAGTATTTT. Encoded protein: CASSPGLAVDTQYF. V is TRBV25-1 and J is TRBJ2-3, with 9 bases identical to TRBD2. The CDR3 has 14 residues. The germline V gene encodes CDR1 MGHDK and CDR2 SYGVNS. V gave up 6 bases and J gave up 6 bases; unmatched junction bases: 7. The entire variable domain, with the rest obtained from reference TRBV25-1 and TRBJ2-3, is as follows: EADIYQTPRYLVIGTGKKITLECSQTMGHDKMYWYQQDPGMELHLIHYSYGVNSTEKGDLSSESTVSRIRTEHFPLTLESARPSHTSQYLCASSPGLAVDTQYFGPGTRLTVL.

To note about this clone: A much larger clone lies one base from this, so it may be a read error. The chain is built from TRBV7-8 and TRBJ2-7, with D perhaps being TRBD1 or TRBD2 (5 bases each). The CDR3 has 12 amino acids. Germline loops: CDR1 SGHVS, CDR2 FQNEAQ. Deletions cut 5 bases from V and 3 bases from J, with 8 bases between. The CDR3 loop reads CASSPGRYEQYF. The CDR3 DNA follows: TGTGCCAGCAGCCCGGGGCGCTACGAGCAGTACTTC.

V and J are TRBV11-3 and TRBJ2-5; 10 bases fit TRBD2. V shed 1 base, J shed 5 bases, and the junction held 7 bases outside the gene matches. Germline CDR1 is SGHNT and CDR2 is YENEEA. This CDR3 comprises 16 residues. In nucleotides, the CDR3 is TGTGCCAGCAGCTTAGGTCCTAGCGGGGGTTACGAGACCCAGTACTTC. It yields the protein CASSLGPSGGYETQYF.

This clone was recorded only once. This rearrangement joins TRBV2 to TRBJ2-7; D is uncertain. The length of the CDR3 is 14 residues. Germline assignment: CDR1 SNHLY and CDR2 FYNNEI. V lost 6 bases and J lost 4, with 16 bases in between. CDR3 coding DNA: TGTGCCAGCAGGCCCGGGCCCCAAAGATACGAGCAGTACTTC. Protein: CASRPGPQRYEQYF.

This clone was observed once. J is TRBJ2-5 and V is TRBV10-3; the D gene is possibly TRBD2 (6 bases). In germline, CDR1 is ENHRY, CDR2 SYGVKD. Trimming cost V 6 bases and J 1 base, with 15 bases left between them. The CDR3 extends over 15 amino acids. The CDR3 region is CAIREGQSGQETQYF. CDR3 sequence (DNA): TGTGCCATCAGGGAGGGTCAATCCGGCCAAGAGACCCAGTACTTC.

This clone was recorded once. The chain is built from TRBV5-8 and TRBJ1-2, with 11 bases that match TRBD1. The CDR3 extends over 17 amino acids. Germline V gene lookup returns CDR1 SGHTS and CDR2 YDEGEE. Trimming cost V 0 bases and J 6 bases; bases outside gene matches: 10. The chain's CDR3 is CASSLVFLRTGGNGYTF. The CDR3 nucleotides read TGTGCCAGCAGCTTGGTGTTCTTGCGGACAGGGGGCAATGGCTACACCTTC.

This chain uses TRBV6-1 with TRBJ2-2; D is undetermined. The V gene lost 4 bases and the J gene lost 3 bases, with 15 bases spanning the gap. Germline assignment: CDR1 MNHNS and CDR2 SASEGT. The CDR3 contains 16 residues. For the CDR3, the DNA is TGTGCCAGCAGTGCCGATCTCGAGGTCGACACCGGGGAGCTGTTTTTT. Amino acids: CASSADLEVDTGELFF.

Only one count was recorded for this clone. Additional DNA sequences in this sample encode the identical CDR3. The chain combines TRBV5-1 with TRBJ2-3; D is ambiguous. Trimming stripped 4 bases from V and 0 bases from J, with 6 bases between. This CDR3 region has 13 residues. Germline CDR1 and CDR2: SGHRS and YFSETQ. CDR3 sequence: CASSGPSTDTQYF. CDR3 coding DNA: TGCGCCAGCAGCGGGCCCAGCACAGATACGCAGTATTTT.

This clone was detected once. The chain's CDR3 is CASSDTNQETQYF. The CDR3 nucleotides are TGCGCCAGCAGCGATACTAACCAAGAGACCCAGTACTTC. This chain links TRBV5-1 with TRBJ2-5; no definite D call. V was clipped by 4 bases and J by 0 bases, with 7 bases between them. The germline V gene has CDR1 SGHRS and CDR2 YFSETQ. The CDR3 covers 13 residues.

The V gene is TRBV7-6, the J gene TRBJ1-6; D not resolved. V gave up 5 bases and J gave up 5 bases, with 10 bases separating them. The CDR3 runs to 14 residues. Germline loops: CDR1 SGHVS, CDR2 FNYEAQ. The CDR3 loop is CASSQKPDNSPLHF. DNA for the CDR3: TGTGCCAGCAGCCAAAAGCCGGATAATTCACCCCTCCACTTT.

V and J are TRBV5-4 and TRBJ2-7; possibly TRBD1 for D (5 bases). The V gene lost 4 bases and the J gene lost 1 base, with 12 bases spanning the gap. The CDR3 has 14 amino acids. The germline CDR1 and CDR2 sequences are SGHNT and YYREEE (reference sequence). CDR3 bases: TGTGCCAGCAGCCCAGGGTTAGCATCCTACGAGCAGTACTTC. Translation gives CASSPGLASYEQYF.

The chain carries TRBV6-6 and TRBJ2-7, with 10 positions matching TRBD1. V dropped 6 bases and J dropped 3; count of bases not matched to a gene: 11. Germline CDR1 is MNHNY and CDR2 is SVGAGI (reference sequence). This CDR3 region has 16 residues. The CDR3: CASSPAPGTGDYEQYF. DNA of the CDR3: TGTGCCAGCAGCCCCGCCCCCGGGACAGGGGACTACGAGCAGTACTTC.

The genes are TRBV6-6 and TRBJ2-3; 8 nucleotides match TRBD2. The V gene end was trimmed by 6 bases and the J gene end by 1 base; junction bases not matched to a gene: 6. Germline-derived CDR1 and CDR2 are MNHNY and SVGAGI (reference sequence). The CDR3 has 15 amino acids. CDR3 sequence: CASRAKRERTDTQYF. CDR3 sequence (DNA): TGTGCCAGCAGGGCAAAGCGGGAGCGCACAGATACGCAGTATTTT.

The CDR3 coding sequence is TGTGCCAGCAGTCCCGCCTGGGGGACTAATGAAAAACTGTTTTTT. This translates into CASSPAWGTNEKLFF. The chain has TRBV6-5 and TRBJ1-4; D may be TRBD1 (5 bases). This CDR3 has 15 amino acids. The germline V and J ends were trimmed by 5 bases and 2 bases, with 12 bases remaining between them. CDR1 MNHEY and CDR2 SVGAGI come from the germline V gene.

V is TRBV6-5 and J is TRBJ1-5; 9 nucleotides agree with TRBD1. Trimming removed 5 bases from V and 0 bases from J; junction bases left unmatched: 2. This CDR3 has 15 amino acids. The V gene's germline CDR1 is MNHEY and CDR2 SVGAGI. The CDR3 coding sequence is TGTGCCAGCAGTCCACAGGGGGCTAGCAATCAGCCCCAGCATTTT. Protein product: CASSPQGASNQPQHF.